These 20 T cell receptor beta chains originate from one sample sequenced in a study of blood T cell repertoires in COVID-19. Only in-frame clones appear in the TCRdb table, and some are missing; sequencing was by immunoSEQ multiplex PCR. The sample lists approximately 100,000 clones, about 88% seen once, with 5% to 8% in the top ten. Sequenced sample: peripheral blood. The receptors derive from a human donor in a cohort sampled during active COVID-19.

The chain has TRBV7-3 and TRBJ2-1; maybe TRBD1 (5 bases). V was cut by 4 bases and J by 9 bases, with 13 bases left in between. Germline loops: CDR1 SGHTA, CDR2 FQGTGA. The CDR3 contains 13 residues. In DNA form, the CDR3 reads TGTGCCAGCAGCTCAGCAGGGTCGGGTGAGCAGTTCTTC. Its protein is CASSSAGSGEQFF.

The V call is TRBV20-1, the J call TRBJ1-2; D unclear. CDR3 size: 13 residues. Trimming stripped 4 bases from V and 8 bases from J, with 17 bases between. Germline lookup yields CDR1 DFQATT and CDR2 SNEGSKA (reference sequence). CDR3 in DNA: TGCAGTGCTAATGAGGCACCGGGATTCGGCTACACCTTC. It is translated as CSANEAPGFGYTF.

The chain is built from TRBV11-2 and TRBJ2-7, with a tentative D call TRBD1 (5 bases). Germline V gene data show CDR1 as SGHAT and CDR2 as FQNNGV. The germline V and J ends were trimmed by 3 bases and 5 bases, with 17 bases remaining between them. The CDR3 has 15 amino acids. The CDR3 DNA reads as TGTGCCAGCAGCTTTACTGGAGCAGGGTACAACGAGCAGTACTTC. Translating it yields CASSFTGAGYNEQYF.

The chain links TRBV9 to TRBJ2-1; 10 positions agree with TRBD2. The CDR3 has 17 residues. The ends lost 2 bases at V and 2 bases at J; junction bases unmatched: 7. Germline-derived CDR1 and CDR2 are SGDLS and YYNGEE. CDR3 in DNA: TGTGCCAGCAGCGTCGCTTACAGCGGGGGGGCCTACAATGAGCAGTTCTTC. It yields the protein CASSVAYSGGAYNEQFF.

The rearrangement uses TRBV27 and TRBJ2-7; D possibly corresponds to TRBD1 (6 bases). The CDR3 sequence is 15 residues long. Trimming removed 3 bases at V and 2 bases at J, with 14 bases between. Germline-derived CDR1 and CDR2 are MNHEY and SMNVEV (reference sequence). CDR3 protein: CASSFPGQPPYEQYF. The CDR3 bases are TGTGCCAGCAGTTTCCCCGGACAGCCACCCTACGAGCAGTACTTC.

The chain combines TRBV19 with TRBJ2-2; 8 positions match TRBD1. The V gene end was trimmed by 3 bases and the J gene end by 6 bases; junction bases not matched to a gene: 9. The CDR3 consists of 16 residues. Germline assignment: CDR1 LNHDA and CDR2 SQIVND (reference sequence). The CDR3 region has the DNA TGTGCCAGTAGTATCCCCCGACAGGGGAGGTCCGGGGAGCTGTTTTTT. Its translation is CASSIPRQGRSGELFF.

The chain carries TRBV2 and TRBJ2-7; D not resolved. The germline CDR1 and CDR2 sequences are SNHLY and FYNNEI. The CDR3 sequence is 14 residues long. V lost 7 bases and J lost 0, with 13 bases in between. The CDR3 is CASKTEANSYEQYF. CDR3 nucleotide sequence: TGTGCCAGCAAGACCGAGGCTAACTCCTACGAGCAGTACTTC.

This chain joins TRBV6-5 and TRBJ1-2, with 7 nucleotides matching TRBD1. Germline V gene sequence: CDR1 MNHEY, CDR2 SVGAGI. Trimming took 2 bases from V and 6 from J; bases not matched to a gene: 3. This CDR3 has 13 residues. CDR3 protein: CASSYPGGHGYTF. The DNA of the CDR3 is TGTGCCAGCAGTTACCCAGGGGGGCATGGCTACACCTTC.

This sequence joins TRBV18 and TRBJ2-1; D is undetermined. The CDR3 length is 15 residues. The V end was cut by 3 bases, the J end by 4 bases, with 13 bases between. Germline V gene sequence: CDR1 KGHSH, CDR2 LQKENI. The CDR3 region has the DNA TGTGCCAGCTCACCTGTCGGGTCCGAATACAATGAGCAGTTCTTC. Amino acid sequence: CASSPVGSEYNEQFF.

The chain combines TRBV19 with TRBJ1-3, with D perhaps matching TRBD1 (6 bases). Trimming stripped 3 bases from V and 0 bases from J, with 9 bases between. The length of the CDR3 is 15 residues. Germline CDR1 and CDR2: LNHDA and SQIVND (reference sequence). In DNA, the CDR3 is TGTGCCAGTAGTATGACAGGCATCTCTGGAAACACCATATATTTT. Protein product: CASSMTGISGNTIYF.

This chain uses TRBV9 with TRBJ2-1; TRBD2 agrees at 9 bases. With 4 bases clipped from V and 6 bases from J, the junction kept 11 bases outside the gene matches. The germline gives CDR1 SGDLS, CDR2 YYNGEE. The CDR3 has 16 amino acids. The CDR3 loop is CASSPVIPRGGNEQFF. The CDR3 DNA reads TGTGCCAGCAGCCCCGTGATTCCGCGGGGGGGCAATGAGCAGTTCTTC.

The chain is built from TRBV6-6 and TRBJ1-5; D perhaps matches TRBD1 (5 bases). Per germline, CDR1 MNHNY and CDR2 SVGAGI (reference sequence). The V gene lost 2 bases and the J gene lost 0 bases, with 11 bases spanning the gap. The CDR3 has 16 amino acids. CDR3 bases: TGTGCCAGCAGTTACGGTTTGCAGGGTAGCAATCAGCCCCAGCATTTT. Its translation: CASSYGLQGSNQPQHF.

The chain has TRBV9 and TRBJ2-1, with D uncertain. V was clipped by 0 bases and J by 3 bases, with 7 bases between them. The CDR3 has 14 residues. In germline, CDR1 is SGDLS, CDR2 YYNGEE. The CDR3 here is CASSVARDYNEQFF. In nucleotides, the CDR3 is TGTGCCAGCAGCGTAGCTCGAGACTACAATGAGCAGTTCTTC.

The genes are TRBV3-1 (or the pseudogene TRBV3-2) and TRBJ1-5; 9 bases line up with TRBD1. V was pared by 2 bases and J by 6 bases, with 2 bases of the junction left unmatched. This CDR3 contains 14 residues. Per the germline V gene, CDR1 is LGHDT and CDR2 is YNNKEL (reference sequence). CDR3 region: CASSQTGGGQPQHF. DNA for the CDR3: TGTGCCAGCAGCCAAACAGGGGGCGGTCAGCCCCAGCATTTT.

This sequence joins TRBV27 and TRBJ1-2; possibly TRBD1 for D (5 bases). Germline loops: CDR1 MNHEY, CDR2 SMNVEV (reference sequence). The CDR3 is made up of 13 amino acids. V was pared by 6 bases and J by 4 bases, with 12 bases between. The CDR3 nucleotides are TGTGCCAGCAGACCGACAGAGACCTATGGCTACACCTTC. It is translated as CASRPTETYGYTF.

The chain combines TRBV24-1 with TRBJ1-2, with D perhaps matching TRBD1 (6 bases). Trimming took 1 base from V and 7 from J, leaving 12 bases between them. CDR1 KGHDR and CDR2 SFDVKD come from the germline V gene. This CDR3 has 14 amino acids. The CDR3 spells CATSDFRRGAGYTF. Written as DNA, the CDR3 is TGTGCCACCAGTGATTTTCGCAGGGGAGCTGGCTACACCTTC.

The J gene is TRBJ1-2, the V gene TRBV14; no definite D call. Trimming took off 0 bases at V and 3 bases at J, with 11 bases between the two ends. CDR1 is SGHDN, CDR2 FVKESK, per germline. This CDR3 comprises 15 residues. DNA for the CDR3: TGTGCCAGCAGCCAAGACGTTCGAGTAGACTATGGCTACACCTTC. Its translation is CASSQDVRVDYGYTF.

This clone has just one count. The genes are TRBV6-1 and TRBJ2-7, with 10 bases identical to TRBD1. V lost 3 bases, J lost 2 bases, and 10 bases stayed unmatched. Germline V gene sequence: CDR1 MNHNS, CDR2 SASEGT. The CDR3 is 17 amino acids. CDR3 sequence (DNA): TGTGCCAGCAGTGACCAGATACCGGGACAGGGGACCTACGAGCAGTACTTC. As protein: CASSDQIPGQGTYEQYF.

The rearrangement uses TRBV18 and TRBJ1-5; tentative D call: TRBD1 (5 bases). The CDR3 has 20 amino acids. V lost 2 bases and J 3 bases, leaving 26 bases between the germline ends. Looked up from germline, CDR1 is KGHSH and CDR2 is LQKENI. As DNA, the CDR3 is TGTGCCAGCTCACCAATTAGTCCTGATCGGGGGTTGAACTCCAATCAGCCCCAGCATTTT. It is translated as CASSPISPDRGLNSNQPQHF.

The chain employs TRBV7-2 and TRBJ2-1; perhaps TRBD2 as D (6 bases). Germline assignment: CDR1 SGHTA and CDR2 FQGNSA. The germline V and J ends were trimmed by 0 bases and 6 bases, with 15 bases remaining between them. The CDR3 loop spans 16 amino acids. CDR3 sequence reads: CASSLASATSFNEQFF. Here the CDR3 DNA reads TGTGCCAGCAGCTTAGCCTCGGCTACTAGCTTCAATGAGCAGTTCTTC.